These 8 T cell receptor beta chains were all obtained from the same sample, sequenced in a study of T-cell memory formation after mild COVID-19. From the 5' RACE reads, TCRdb called clonotypes with MiXCR, one entry per CDR3 protein. The data hold approximately 210,000 distinct CDR3 sequences, with around 17% observed a single time. Sequences were obtained from PBMCs or a T cell subset sorted from them (not recorded which). Source of these receptors: an adult woman who had mild COVID-19 (a few samples of this study predate the infection). Cell type and time point are not known.

The chain uses TRBV6-5 and TRBJ2-6; TRBD1 aligns across 9 bases. Germline CDR1 reads MNHEY; CDR2 reads SVGAGI. V was pared by 7 bases and J by 2 bases, with 12 bases of the junction left unmatched. The CDR3 spans 18 residues. The CDR3 reads CASTLSGTGLAGANVLTF. The CDR3 nucleotides read TGTGCCAGCACCTTAAGTGGGACAGGGCTCGCTGGGGCCAACGTCCTGACTTTC.

The chain links TRBV3-1 to TRBJ2-5; D might be TRBD2 (6 bases). Germline lookup yields CDR1 LGHDT and CDR2 YNNKEL (reference sequence). V shed 4 bases and J shed 2 bases, with 11 bases lying between them. The CDR3 sequence is 14 residues long. DNA of the CDR3: TGTGCCAGCAGCCGGGACTTTACTCAAGAGACCCAGTACTTC. Translation gives CASSRDFTQETQYF.

This chain uses TRBV10-3 with TRBJ2-1, with 10 nucleotides matching TRBD2. Germline V gene data show CDR1 as ENHRY and CDR2 as SYGVKD. The V and J ends lost 9 bases and 0 bases, in that order; junction bases with no gene match: 5. The CDR3 runs to 15 residues. CDR3 loop: CAIGTSVGSYNEQFF. CDR3 nucleotides: TGTGCCATTGGGACTAGCGTAGGCTCCTACAATGAGCAGTTCTTC.

The V and J genes are TRBV12-5 and TRBJ2-3, with TRBD2 matching over 13 bases. Germline V lookup: CDR1 LGHNT, CDR2 FRNRAP. Trimming removed 7 bases from V and 1 base from J; junction bases left unmatched: 5. The CDR3 covers 16 residues. The CDR3 nucleotides read TGTGCTAGTGCCGCAACTAGCGGGAGGGGCACAGATACGCAGTATTTT. Translation gives CASAATSGRGTDTQYF. Based on the CDR3 plus reference TRBV12-5 and TRBJ2-3, the full variable domain is DARVTQTPRHKVTEMGQEVTMRCQPILGHNTVFWYRQTMMQGLELLAYFRNRAPLDDSGMPKDRFSAEMPDATLATLKIQPSEPRDSAVYFCASAATSGRGTDTQYFGPGTRLTVL.

This chain joins TRBV7-2 and TRBJ2-7; TRBD2 agrees at 7 bases. The junction had 13 bases not matched to a gene; V was cut back by 5 bases and J by 6 bases. Germline V lookup: CDR1 SGHTA, CDR2 FQGNSA. The CDR3 runs to 15 residues. Here the CDR3 DNA reads TGTGCCAGCAGCATATCTAGCGGTGGAGGGGTCGAGCAGTACTTC. This encodes CASSISSGGGVEQYF.

This clonotype was observed a few times. The CDR3 is CASSRRGATLTDTQYF. CDR3 bases: TGTGCCAGCAGCCGAAGGGGGGCAACCCTCACAGATACGCAGTATTTT. V gene TRBV25-1 combines with J gene TRBJ2-3; either TRBD1 or TRBD2 may supply D (6 bases each). Germline assignment: CDR1 MGHDK and CDR2 SYGVNS. The CDR3 loop spans 16 amino acids. V shed 6 bases and J shed 2 bases, with 18 bases lying between them.

This chain connects TRBV6-5 to TRBJ2-7; the D gene could be TRBD1 or TRBD2 (5 bases each). Trimming removed 7 bases from V and 2 bases from J, with 15 bases in between. In germline, CDR1 is MNHEY, CDR2 SVGAGI. The CDR3 sequence is 14 residues long. The CDR3 DNA reads TGTGCCAGCAAGGCAAGGGACGCCCCCTACGAGCAGTACTTC. As protein: CASKARDAPYEQYF.

There are a few counts of this clonotype. The gene calls are TRBV5-1 and TRBJ1-3, with a tentative D call TRBD1 (6 bases). V lost 1 base, J lost 5 bases, and 13 bases lay in between. The CDR3 has 15 amino acids. Looked up from germline, CDR1 is SGHRS and CDR2 is YFSETQ. The CDR3 DNA is TGCGCCAGCAGCTTGAAGGAAGGACAGAGAAACACCATATATTTT. Its translation is CASSLKEGQRNTIYF.